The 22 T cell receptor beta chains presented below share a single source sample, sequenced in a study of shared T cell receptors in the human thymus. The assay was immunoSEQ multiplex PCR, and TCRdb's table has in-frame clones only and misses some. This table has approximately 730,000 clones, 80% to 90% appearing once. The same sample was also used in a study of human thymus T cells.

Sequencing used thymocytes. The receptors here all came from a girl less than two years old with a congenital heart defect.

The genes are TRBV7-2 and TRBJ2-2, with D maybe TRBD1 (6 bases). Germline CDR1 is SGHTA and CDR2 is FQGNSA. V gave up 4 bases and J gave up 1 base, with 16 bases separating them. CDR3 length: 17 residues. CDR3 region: CASSSPPNRVNTGELFF. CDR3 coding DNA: TGTGCCAGCAGCTCCCCACCGAACAGGGTGAACACCGGGGAGCTGTTTTTT. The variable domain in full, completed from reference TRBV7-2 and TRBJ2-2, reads GAGVSQSPSNKVTEKGKDVELRCDPISGHTALYWYRQSLGQGLEFLIYFQGNSAPDKSGLPSDRFSAERTGGSVSTLTIQRTQQEDSAVYLCASSSPPNRVNTGELFFGEGSRLTVL.

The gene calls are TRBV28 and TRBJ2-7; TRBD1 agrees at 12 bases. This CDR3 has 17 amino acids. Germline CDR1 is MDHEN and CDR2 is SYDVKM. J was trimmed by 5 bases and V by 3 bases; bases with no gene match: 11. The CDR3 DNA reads TGTGCCAGCAGTTTGAGGTGGGGACAGGGGGCTTTAAACGAGCAGTACTTC. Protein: CASSLRWGQGALNEQYF.

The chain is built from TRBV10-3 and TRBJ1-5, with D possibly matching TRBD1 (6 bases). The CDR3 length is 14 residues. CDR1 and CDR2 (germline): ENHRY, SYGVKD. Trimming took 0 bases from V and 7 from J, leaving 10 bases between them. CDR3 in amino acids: CAISESLGGQPQHF. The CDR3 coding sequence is TGTGCCATCAGTGAGTCTCTTGGGGGCCAGCCCCAGCATTTT.

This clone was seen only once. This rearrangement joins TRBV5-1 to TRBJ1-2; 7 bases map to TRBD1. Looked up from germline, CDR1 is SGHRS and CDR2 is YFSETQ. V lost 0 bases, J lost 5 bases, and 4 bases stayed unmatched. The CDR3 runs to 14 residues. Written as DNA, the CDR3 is TGCGCCAGCAGCTTGGGCGACAGGGAATATGGCTACACCTTC. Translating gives CASSLGDREYGYTF.

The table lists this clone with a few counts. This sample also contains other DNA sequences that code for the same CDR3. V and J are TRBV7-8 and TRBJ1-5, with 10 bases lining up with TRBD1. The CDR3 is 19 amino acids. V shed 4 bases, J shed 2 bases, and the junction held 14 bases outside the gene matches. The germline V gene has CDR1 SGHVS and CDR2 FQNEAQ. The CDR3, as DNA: TGTGCCAGCAGCTCGCCAACCGGGACAGGGGCGTTTGGCAATCAGCCCCAGCATTTT. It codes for CASSSPTGTGAFGNQPQHF.

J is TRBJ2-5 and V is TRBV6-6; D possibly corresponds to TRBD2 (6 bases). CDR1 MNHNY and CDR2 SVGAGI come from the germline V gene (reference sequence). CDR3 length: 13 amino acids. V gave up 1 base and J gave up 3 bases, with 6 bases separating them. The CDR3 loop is CASSYWGEETQYF. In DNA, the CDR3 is TGTGCCAGCAGTTACTGGGGGGAAGAGACCCAGTACTTC.

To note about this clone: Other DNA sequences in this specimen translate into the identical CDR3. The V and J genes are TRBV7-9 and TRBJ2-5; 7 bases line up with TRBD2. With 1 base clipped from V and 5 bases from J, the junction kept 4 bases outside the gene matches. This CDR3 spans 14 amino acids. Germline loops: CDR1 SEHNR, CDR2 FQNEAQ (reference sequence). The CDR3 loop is CASSLGGGGETQYF. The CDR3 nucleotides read TGTGCCAGCAGCTTAGGGGGGGGAGGGGAGACCCAGTACTTC.

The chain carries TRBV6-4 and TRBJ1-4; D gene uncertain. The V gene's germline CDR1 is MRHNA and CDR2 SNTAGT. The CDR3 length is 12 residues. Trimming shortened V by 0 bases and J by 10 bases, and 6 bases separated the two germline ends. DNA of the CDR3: TGTGCCAGCAGTGACTCTGGAGGAAAACTGTTTTTT. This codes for CASSDSGGKLFF.

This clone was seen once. CDR3 nucleotides: TGCGCCAGCAGCCAACGGGACTCCAATCCAAATTCACCCCTCCACTTT. Translation: CASSQRDSNPNSPLHF. The chain recombines TRBV4-1 with TRBJ1-6; D is possibly TRBD1 (5 bases). CDR3 length: 16 residues. The V end lost 2 bases, the J end lost 7 bases, and 15 bases lay between the germline ends. Germline CDR1 and CDR2: MGHRA and YSYEKL.

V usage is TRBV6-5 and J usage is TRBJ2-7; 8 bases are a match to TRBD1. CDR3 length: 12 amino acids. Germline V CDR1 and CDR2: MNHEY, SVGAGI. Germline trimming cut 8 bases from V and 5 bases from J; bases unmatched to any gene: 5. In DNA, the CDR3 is TGTGCCAGCCGGGACAGGAACGACGAGCAGTACTTC. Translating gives CASRDRNDEQYF.

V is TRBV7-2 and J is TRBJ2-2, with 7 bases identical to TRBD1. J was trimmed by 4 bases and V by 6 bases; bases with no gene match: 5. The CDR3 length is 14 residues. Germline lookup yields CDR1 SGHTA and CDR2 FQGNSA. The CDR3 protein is CASRAGGSTGELFF. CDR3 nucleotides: TGTGCCAGCAGAGCAGGGGGATCCACCGGGGAGCTGTTTTTT.

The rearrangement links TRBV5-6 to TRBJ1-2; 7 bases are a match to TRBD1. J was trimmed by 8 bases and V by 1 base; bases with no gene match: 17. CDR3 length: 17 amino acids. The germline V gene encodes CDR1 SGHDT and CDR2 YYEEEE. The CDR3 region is CASSLLKSRQGVNGYTF. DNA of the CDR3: TGTGCCAGCAGCTTGCTTAAGTCTCGACAGGGCGTGAACGGCTACACCTTC.

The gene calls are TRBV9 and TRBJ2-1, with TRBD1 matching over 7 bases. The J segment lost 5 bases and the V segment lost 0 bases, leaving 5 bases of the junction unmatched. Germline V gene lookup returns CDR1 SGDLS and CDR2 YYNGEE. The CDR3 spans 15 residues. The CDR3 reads CASSVEKTGHNEQFF. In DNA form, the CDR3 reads TGTGCCAGCAGCGTAGAAAAGACAGGGCACAATGAGCAGTTCTTC.

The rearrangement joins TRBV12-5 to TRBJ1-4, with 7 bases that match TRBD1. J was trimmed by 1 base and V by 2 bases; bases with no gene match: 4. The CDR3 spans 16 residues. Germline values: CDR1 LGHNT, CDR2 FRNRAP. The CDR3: CASGLLRQGTNEKLFF. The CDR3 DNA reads TGTGCTAGTGGTTTGCTAAGACAGGGAACTAATGAAAAACTGTTTTTT.

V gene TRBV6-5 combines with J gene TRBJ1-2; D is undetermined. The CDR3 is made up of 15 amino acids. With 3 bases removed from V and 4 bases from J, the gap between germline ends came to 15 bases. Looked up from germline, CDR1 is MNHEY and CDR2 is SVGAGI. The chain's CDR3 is CASSYRGRGSYGYTF. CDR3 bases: TGTGCCAGCAGTTATCGGGGAAGAGGAAGCTATGGCTACACCTTC.

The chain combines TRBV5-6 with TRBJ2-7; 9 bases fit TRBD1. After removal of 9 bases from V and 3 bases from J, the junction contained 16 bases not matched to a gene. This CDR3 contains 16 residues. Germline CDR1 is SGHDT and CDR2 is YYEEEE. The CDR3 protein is CATGESRDRVVYEQYF. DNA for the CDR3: TGTGCCACCGGAGAGTCCCGGGACAGGGTTGTCTACGAGCAGTACTTC.

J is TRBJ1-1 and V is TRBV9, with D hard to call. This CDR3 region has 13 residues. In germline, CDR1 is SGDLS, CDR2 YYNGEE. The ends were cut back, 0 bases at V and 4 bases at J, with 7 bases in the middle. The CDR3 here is CASSVGVITEAFF. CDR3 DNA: TGTGCCAGCAGCGTAGGAGTAATCACTGAAGCTTTCTTT.

In nucleotides, the CDR3 is TGTGCCAGCAGTGCGGGGGGCGGGGAGCTGTTTTTT. Translating gives CASSAGGGELFF. V is TRBV28 and J is TRBJ2-2; 8 positions match TRBD2. Germline assignment: CDR1 MDHEN and CDR2 SYDVKM. The V and J ends lost 5 bases and 7 bases, in that order; junction bases with no gene match: 0. This CDR3 is 12 amino acids long.

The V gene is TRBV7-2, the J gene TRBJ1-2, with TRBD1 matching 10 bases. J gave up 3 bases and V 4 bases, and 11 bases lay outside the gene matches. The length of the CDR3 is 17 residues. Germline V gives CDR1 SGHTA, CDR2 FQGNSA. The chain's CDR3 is CASSSSPKTGGDYGYTF. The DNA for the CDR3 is TGTGCCAGCAGCTCAAGCCCCAAGACAGGGGGCGACTATGGCTACACCTTC.

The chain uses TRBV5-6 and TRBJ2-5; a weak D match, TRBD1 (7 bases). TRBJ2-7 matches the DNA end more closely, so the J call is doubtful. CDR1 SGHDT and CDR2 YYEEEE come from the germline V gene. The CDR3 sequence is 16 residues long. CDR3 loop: CASSRVAPGGSYEQYF. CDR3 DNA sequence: TGTGCCAGCAGCCGGGTCGCGCCAGGGGGGTCCTACGAGCAGTACTTC.

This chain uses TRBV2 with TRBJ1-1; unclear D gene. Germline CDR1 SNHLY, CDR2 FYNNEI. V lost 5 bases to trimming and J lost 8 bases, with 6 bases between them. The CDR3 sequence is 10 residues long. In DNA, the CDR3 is TGTGCCAGCAGTCTGGAGGAAGCTTTCTTT. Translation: CASSLEEAFF.

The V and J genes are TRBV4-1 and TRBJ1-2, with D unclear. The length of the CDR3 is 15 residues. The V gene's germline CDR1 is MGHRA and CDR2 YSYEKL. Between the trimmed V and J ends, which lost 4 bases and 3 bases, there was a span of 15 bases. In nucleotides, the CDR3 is TGCGCCAGCAGCCCTACCCGGTCCGTTTACTATGGCTACACCTTC. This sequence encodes CASSPTRSVYYGYTF.